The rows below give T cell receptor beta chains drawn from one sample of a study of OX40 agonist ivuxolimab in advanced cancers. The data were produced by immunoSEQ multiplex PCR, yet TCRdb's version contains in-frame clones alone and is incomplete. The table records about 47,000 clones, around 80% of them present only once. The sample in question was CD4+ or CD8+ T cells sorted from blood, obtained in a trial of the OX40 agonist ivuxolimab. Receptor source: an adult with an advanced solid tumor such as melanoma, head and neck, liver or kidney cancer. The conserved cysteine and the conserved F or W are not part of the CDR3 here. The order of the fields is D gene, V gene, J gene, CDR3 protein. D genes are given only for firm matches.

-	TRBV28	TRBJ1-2	ASSFQGLGGYT
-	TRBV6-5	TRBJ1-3	ASSTTTSGNTIY
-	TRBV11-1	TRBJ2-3	ASSQSGYLTDTQY
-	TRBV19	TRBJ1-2	ASSLGPFNYGYT
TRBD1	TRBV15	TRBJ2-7	ATSRLGTGAAVSYEQY
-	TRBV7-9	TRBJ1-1	ASSSGIRVEAF
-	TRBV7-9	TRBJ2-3	ASSLGGADTQY
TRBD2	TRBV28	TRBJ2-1	ASSLAGVKGDEQF
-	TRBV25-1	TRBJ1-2	ASSEYFAPKLNYGYT
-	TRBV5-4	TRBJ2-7	ASSPPQDTGEQY
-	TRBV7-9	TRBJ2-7	ANSSQNNYEQY
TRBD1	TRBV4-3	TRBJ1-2	ASSQDRWTGAGYGYT
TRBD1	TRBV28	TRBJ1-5	ASRSRRQGVQPQH
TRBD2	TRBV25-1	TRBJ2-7	ASSESPGGRGEQY
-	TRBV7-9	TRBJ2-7	ASSYRSYEQY
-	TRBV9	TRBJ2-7	ASSFRGSVYEQY
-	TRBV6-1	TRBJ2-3	ASSELGSTDTQY
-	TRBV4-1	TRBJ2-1	ASSQVRGDNEQF
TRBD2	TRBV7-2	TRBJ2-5	ASSLKESSGGGETQY
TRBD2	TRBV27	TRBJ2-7	ASSGSGRAYEQY
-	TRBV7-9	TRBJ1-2	ASSLLQRSGINYGYT
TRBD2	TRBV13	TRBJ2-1	ASSGAAGEHLADNEQF
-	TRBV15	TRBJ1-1	ATSRDWGSDTEAF
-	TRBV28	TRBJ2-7	ASSLSWGYEQY
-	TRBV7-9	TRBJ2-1	ASSLAGSSSYNEQF
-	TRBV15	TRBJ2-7	ATSRSHPRERAYEQY
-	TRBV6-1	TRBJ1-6	ASSESGEWSPLH
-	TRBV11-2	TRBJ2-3	ASSPSGWDPTDTQY
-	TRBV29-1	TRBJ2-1	SVEGSSYNEQF
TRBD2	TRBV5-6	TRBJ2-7	ASSSGGGAYEQY
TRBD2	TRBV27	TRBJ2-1	ASSSTSGSQNEQF
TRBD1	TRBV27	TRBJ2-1	ASSLSRGSYNEQF
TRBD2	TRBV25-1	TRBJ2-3	ASSLAEKTDTQY
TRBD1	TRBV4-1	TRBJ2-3	ASSQTGAADTQY
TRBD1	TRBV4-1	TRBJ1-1	ASSPRQGGVMVTEAF
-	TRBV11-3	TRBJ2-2	ASSLVRGEMF
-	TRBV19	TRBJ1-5	ASSISGLQPQH
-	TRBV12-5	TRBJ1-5	ASGLSPSGQITYQPQH
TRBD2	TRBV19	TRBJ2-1	ASSMSSGTYNEQF
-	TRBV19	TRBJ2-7	ASTLGSGTEQY